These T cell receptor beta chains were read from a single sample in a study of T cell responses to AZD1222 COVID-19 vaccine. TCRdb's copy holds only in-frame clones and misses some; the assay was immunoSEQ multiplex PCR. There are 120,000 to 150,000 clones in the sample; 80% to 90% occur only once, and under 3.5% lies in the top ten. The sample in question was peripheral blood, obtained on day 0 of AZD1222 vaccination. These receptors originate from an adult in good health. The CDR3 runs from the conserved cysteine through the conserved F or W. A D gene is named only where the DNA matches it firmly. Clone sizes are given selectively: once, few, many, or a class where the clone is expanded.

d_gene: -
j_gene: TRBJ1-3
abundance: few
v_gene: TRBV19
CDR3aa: CASSIGRGRASGNTIYF
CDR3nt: TGTGCCAGTAGTATCGGTCGTGGGAGAGCCTCTGGAAACACCATATATTTT

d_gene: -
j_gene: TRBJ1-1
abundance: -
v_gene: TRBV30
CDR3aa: CAWSTGHWNTEAFF
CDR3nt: TGTGCCTGGAGTACGGGACACTGGAACACTGAAGCTTTCTTT

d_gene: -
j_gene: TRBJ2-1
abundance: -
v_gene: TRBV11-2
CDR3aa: CASSSNNEQFF
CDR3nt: TGTGCCAGCAGCTCCAACAATGAGCAGTTCTTC

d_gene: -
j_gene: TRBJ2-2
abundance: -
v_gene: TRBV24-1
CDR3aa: CATGSSNTGELFF
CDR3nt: TGTGCCACGGGCAGTTCGAACACCGGGGAGCTGTTTTTT

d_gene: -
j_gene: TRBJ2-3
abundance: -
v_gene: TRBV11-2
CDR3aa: CASSLGYTDTQYF
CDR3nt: TGTGCCAGCAGCTTAGGGTACACAGATACGCAGTATTTT

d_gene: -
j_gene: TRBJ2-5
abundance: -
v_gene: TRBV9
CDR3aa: CASSRQMEGETQYF
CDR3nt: TGTGCCAGCAGTCGCCAGATGGAGGGGGAGACCCAGTACTTC

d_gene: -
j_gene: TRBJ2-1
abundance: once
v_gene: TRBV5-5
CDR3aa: CASSLAWGNHLPFTYNEQFF
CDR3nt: TGTGCCAGCAGCTTGGCCTGGGGTAATCACCTGCCTTTTACCTACAATGAGCAGTTCTTC

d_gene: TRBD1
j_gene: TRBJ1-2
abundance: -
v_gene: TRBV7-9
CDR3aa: CASSLATGPNYGYTF
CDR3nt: TGTGCCAGCAGCTTAGCGACAGGGCCCAACTATGGCTACACCTTC

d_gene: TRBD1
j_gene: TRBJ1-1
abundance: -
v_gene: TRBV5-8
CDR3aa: CASSVTGGSSGPEAFF
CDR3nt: TGTGCCAGCAGCGTAACAGGGGGCTCAAGCGGGCCTGAAGCTTTCTTT

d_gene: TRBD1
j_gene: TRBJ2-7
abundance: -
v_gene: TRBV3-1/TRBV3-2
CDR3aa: CASSLNPTGTTYEQYF
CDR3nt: TGTGCCAGCAGCCTAAACCCGACAGGGACAACCTACGAGCAGTACTTC

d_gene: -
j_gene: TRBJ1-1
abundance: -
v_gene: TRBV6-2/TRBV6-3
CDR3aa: CASSYSSGRGTEAFF
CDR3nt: TGTGCCAGCAGTTACTCGTCAGGTCGTGGCACTGAAGCTTTCTTT

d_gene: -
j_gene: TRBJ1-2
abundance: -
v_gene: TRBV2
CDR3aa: CASSDSTGLNYGYTF
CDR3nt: TGTGCCAGCAGTGACTCGACAGGTCTAAACTATGGCTACACCTTC

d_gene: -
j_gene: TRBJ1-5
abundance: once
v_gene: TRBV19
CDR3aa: CASRAQQNQPQHF
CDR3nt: TGTGCCAGTCGAGCACAGCAGAATCAGCCCCAGCATTTT

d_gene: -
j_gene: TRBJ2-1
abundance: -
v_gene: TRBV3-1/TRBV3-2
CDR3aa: CASSRETPDGYNEQFF
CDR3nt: TGTGCCAGCAGCCGGGAGACTCCAGACGGTTACAATGAGCAGTTCTTC

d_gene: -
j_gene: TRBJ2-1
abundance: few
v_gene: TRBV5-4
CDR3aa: CASSGQGYNEQFF
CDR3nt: TGTGCCAGCAGCGGGCAGGGCTACAATGAGCAGTTCTTC

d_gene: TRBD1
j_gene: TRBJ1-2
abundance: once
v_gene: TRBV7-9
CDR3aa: CASSLALSGQGARGYGYTF
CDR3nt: TGTGCCAGCAGCTTAGCGCTTTCGGGACAGGGGGCGCGAGGCTATGGCTACACCTTC

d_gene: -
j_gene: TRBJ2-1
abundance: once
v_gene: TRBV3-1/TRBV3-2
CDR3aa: CASSRVNEQFF
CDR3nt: TGTGCCAGCAGCCGAGTCAATGAGCAGTTCTTC

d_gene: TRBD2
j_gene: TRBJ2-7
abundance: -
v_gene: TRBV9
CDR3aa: CASSAGLAGGEQYF
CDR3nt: TGTGCCAGCAGCGCCGGACTAGCGGGGGGGGAGCAGTACTTC

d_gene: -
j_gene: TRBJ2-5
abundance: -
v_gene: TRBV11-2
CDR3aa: CASSLWPLKEYQETQYF
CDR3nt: TGTGCCAGCAGCTTATGGCCCTTGAAGGAGTACCAAGAGACCCAGTACTTC

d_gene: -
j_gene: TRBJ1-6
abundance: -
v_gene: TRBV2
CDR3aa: CASSGGPPLHF
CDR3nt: TGTGCCAGCAGTGGTGGGCCACCCCTCCACTTT

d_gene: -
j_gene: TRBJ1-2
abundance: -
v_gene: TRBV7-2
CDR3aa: CASSLAGLGYTF
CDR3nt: TGTGCCAGCAGCTTAGCGGGCCTTGGCTACACCTTC

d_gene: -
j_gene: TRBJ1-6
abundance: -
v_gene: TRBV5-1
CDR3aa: CASSLLPGDSSPLHF
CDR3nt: TGCGCCAGCAGCTTGTTACCCGGGGATAGTTCACCCCTCCACTTT

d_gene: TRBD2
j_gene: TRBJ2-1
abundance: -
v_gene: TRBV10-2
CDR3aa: CASSERGLAGRGNEQFF
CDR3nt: TGCGCCAGCAGTGAACGGGGACTAGCGGGACGGGGCAATGAGCAGTTCTTC

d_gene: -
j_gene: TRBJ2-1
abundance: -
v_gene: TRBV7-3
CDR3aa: CASSLRARIRDGEQFF
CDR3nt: TGTGCCAGCAGCTTAAGGGCCAGGATACGGGATGGTGAGCAGTTCTTC

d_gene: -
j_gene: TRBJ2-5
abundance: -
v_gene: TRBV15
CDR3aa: CATSRGEASVGETQYF
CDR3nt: TGTGCCACCAGCAGAGGTGAGGCCAGCGTCGGAGAGACCCAGTACTTC

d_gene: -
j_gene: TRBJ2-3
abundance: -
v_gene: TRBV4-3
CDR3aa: CASSQDWDASTDTQYF
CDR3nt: TGCGCCAGCAGCCAAGATTGGGACGCTAGCACAGATACGCAGTATTTT

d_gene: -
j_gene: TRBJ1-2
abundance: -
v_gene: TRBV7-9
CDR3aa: CASRPTDNYGYTF
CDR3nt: TGTGCCAGCAGACCTACAGATAACTATGGCTACACCTTC

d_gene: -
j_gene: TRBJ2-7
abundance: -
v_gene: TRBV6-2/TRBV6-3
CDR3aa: CASSPFPYYEQYF
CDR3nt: TGTGCCAGCAGTCCCTTTCCTTACTACGAGCAGTACTTC

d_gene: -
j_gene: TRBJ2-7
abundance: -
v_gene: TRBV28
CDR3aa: CASRVGSGGSYEQYF
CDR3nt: TGTGCCAGCAGGGTGGGGAGTGGGGGCTCCTACGAGCAGTACTTC

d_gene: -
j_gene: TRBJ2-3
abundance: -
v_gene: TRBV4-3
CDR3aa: CASSQDLRERSTDTQYF
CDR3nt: TGCGCCAGCAGCCAAGATCTTAGGGAACGAAGCACAGATACGCAGTATTTT

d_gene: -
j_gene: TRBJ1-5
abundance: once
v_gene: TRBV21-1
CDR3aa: CASSKGVIKAGPQGPQHF
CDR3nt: TGTGCCAGCAGCAAAGGCGTTATCAAGGCCGGGCCCCAGGGGCCCCAGCATTTT

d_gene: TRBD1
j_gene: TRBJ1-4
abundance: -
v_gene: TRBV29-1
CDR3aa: CSVEDLRGLETNEKLFF
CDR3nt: TGCAGCGTTGAAGATCTTAGGGGGCTCGAAACTAATGAAAAACTGTTTTTT

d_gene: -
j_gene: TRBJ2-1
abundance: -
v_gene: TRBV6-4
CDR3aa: CASTKSGSYNEQFF
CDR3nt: TGTGCCAGCACTAAAAGCGGATCCTACAATGAGCAGTTCTTC

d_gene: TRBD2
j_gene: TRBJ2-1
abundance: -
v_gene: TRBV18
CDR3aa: CASSTGLAPVEQFF
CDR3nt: TGTGCCAGCTCAACGGGACTAGCGCCTGTTGAGCAGTTCTTC

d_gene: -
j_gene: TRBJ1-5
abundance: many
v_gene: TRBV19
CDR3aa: CASSNFEQDQPQHF
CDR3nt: TGTGCCAGTAGTAATTTTGAGCAGGATCAGCCCCAGCATTTT

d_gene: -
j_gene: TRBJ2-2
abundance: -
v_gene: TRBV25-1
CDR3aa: CASRGTGELFF
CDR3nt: TGTGCCAGTAGGGGGACCGGGGAGCTGTTTTTT

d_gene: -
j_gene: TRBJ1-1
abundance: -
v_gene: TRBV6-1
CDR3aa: CASSDTGWRTEAFF
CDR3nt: TGTGCCAGCAGTGACACAGGGTGGCGGACTGAAGCTTTCTTT

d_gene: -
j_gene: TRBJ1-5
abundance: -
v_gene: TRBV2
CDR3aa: CASSREGSNQPQHF
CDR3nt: TGTGCCAGCAGTAGGGAGGGAAGCAATCAGCCCCAGCATTTT

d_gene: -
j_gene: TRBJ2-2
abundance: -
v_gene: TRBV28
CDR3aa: CASKVGGTGELFF
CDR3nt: TGTGCCAGCAAAGTAGGCGGCACCGGGGAGCTGTTTTTT

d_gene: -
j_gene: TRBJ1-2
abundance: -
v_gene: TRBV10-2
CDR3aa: CASSESSLGGGYTF
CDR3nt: TGCGCCAGCAGTGAGTCCTCACTTGGGGGTGGCTACACCTTC

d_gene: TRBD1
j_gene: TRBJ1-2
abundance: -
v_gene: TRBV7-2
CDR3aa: CASSLGTGTVPVYGYTF
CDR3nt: TGTGCCAGCAGCCTGGGGACAGGAACCGTTCCCGTCTATGGCTACACCTTC

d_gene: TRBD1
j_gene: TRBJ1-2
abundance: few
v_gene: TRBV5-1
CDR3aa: CASSYTRQGGYTF
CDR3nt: TGCGCCAGCAGCTACACTAGACAGGGTGGCTACACCTTC

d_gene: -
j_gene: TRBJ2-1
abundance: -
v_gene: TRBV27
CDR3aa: CASSRVNHNEQFF
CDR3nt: TGTGCCAGCAGTAGGGTGAACCACAATGAGCAGTTCTTC

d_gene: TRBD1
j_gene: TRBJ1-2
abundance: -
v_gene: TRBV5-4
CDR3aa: CASSPGPNWTGSGGNYGYTF
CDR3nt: TGTGCCAGCAGCCCCGGCCCGAATTGGACAGGTTCCGGAGGTAACTATGGCTACACCTTC

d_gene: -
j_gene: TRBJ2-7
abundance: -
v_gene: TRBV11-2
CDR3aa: CASSLGSGGRASYEQYF
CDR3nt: TGTGCCAGCAGCTTAGGGTCAGGGGGGAGGGCCTCCTACGAGCAGTACTTC

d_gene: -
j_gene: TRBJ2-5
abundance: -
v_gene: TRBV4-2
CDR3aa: CASSQETSGQETQYF
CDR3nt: TGTGCCAGCAGCCAAGAGACTTCGGGCCAAGAGACCCAGTACTTC

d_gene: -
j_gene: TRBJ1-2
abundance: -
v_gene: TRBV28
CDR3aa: CASSFSPGLDFSGYTF
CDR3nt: TGTGCCAGCAGTTTTTCCCCGGGACTCGATTTTTCGGGCTACACCTTC

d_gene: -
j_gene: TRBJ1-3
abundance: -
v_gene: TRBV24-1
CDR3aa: CATSDSRRSGNTIYF
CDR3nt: TGTGCCACCAGTGATTCCAGGCGTTCTGGAAACACCATATATTTT

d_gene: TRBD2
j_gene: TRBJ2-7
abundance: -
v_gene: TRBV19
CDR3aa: CASSRSGRGPLEQYF
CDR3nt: TGTGCCAGTAGTAGGAGCGGGAGGGGTCCCCTCGAGCAGTACTTC

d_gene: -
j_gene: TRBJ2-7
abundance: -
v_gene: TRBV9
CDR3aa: CASSSSYEQYF
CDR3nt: TGTGCCAGCAGTTCCTCCTACGAGCAGTACTTC

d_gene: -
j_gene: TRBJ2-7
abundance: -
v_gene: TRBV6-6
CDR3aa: CASSRLWRNEQYF
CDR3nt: TGTGCCAGCAGTAGGCTTTGGCGTAACGAGCAGTACTTC